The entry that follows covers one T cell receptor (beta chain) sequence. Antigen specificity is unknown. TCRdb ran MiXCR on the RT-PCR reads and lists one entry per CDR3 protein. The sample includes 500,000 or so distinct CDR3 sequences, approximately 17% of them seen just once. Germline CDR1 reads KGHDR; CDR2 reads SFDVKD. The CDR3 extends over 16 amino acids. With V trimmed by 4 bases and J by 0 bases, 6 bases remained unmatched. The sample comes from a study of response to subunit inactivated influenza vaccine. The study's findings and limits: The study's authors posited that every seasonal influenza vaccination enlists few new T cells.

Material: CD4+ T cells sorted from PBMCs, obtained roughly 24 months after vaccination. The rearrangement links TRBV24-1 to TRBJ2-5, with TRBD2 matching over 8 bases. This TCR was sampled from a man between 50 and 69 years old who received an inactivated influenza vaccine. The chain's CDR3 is CATSDPREGYQETQYF. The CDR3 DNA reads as TGTGCCACCAGTGACCCCCGGGAGGGGTACCAAGAGACCCAGTACTTC.